The clone carrying this T cell receptor beta chain occurred many times. Its antigen is as yet unknown. RNA served as the template for amplifying TCR beta CDR3 regions. Amplification began with first-round RT-PCR using HTBI primers, then second-round multiplex PCR was performed. Each CDR3 protein is one row after TCRdb ran MiXCR on the multiplex PCR reads. The sample records 200,000 to 250,000 distinct CDR3 sequences, approximately 21% being singletons. The CDR3 totals 10 residues. V was shortened by 5 bases and J by 7 bases, with 8 bases between the two germline ends. Germline CDR1 and CDR2: SQVTM and ANQGSEA. This sample was included in a study of Graves' ophthalmopathy and Graves' hyperthyroidism. Ophthalmopathy donors showed moderate-to-severe activity, CAS ≥3, NOSPECS ≥4 and a duration under 3 months. Additional autoimmune diseases, uncontrolled infections, pregnancy or lactation disqualified patients.

Study-level findings and limits: Thyroid clonotypes that were expanded above 0.001 frequency mostly also appeared in blood.

The rearrangement joins TRBV29-1 to TRBJ2-5; D not certain. The sequenced sample consisted of peripheral blood. The TCR was taken from a woman in her forties or fifties with Graves' ophthalmopathy. The CDR3 DNA sequence: TGCAGCGTTCGTTTGGCGACCCAGTACTTC. It is translated as CSVRLATQYF.